One and the same sample provided the 13 T cell receptor beta chains below, sequenced in a study of CXCR3-negative and CXCR3-positive naive CD8 T cells. TRB cDNA libraries were made by UMI-labeled 5' RACE. Using the 5' RACE reads, TCRdb records one entry per CDR3 protein without DNA. This table lists about 56,000 distinct CDR3 sequences. The sequencing sample was made of memory CD8+ T cells from blood. These receptors all stem from a human donor in good health. Some clones in this sample may be carry-over from other donors' samples.

This rearrangement joins TRBV9 to TRBJ2-1; the TCRdb D gene call, TRBD2, has no DNA to confirm it. Germline V lookup: CDR1 SGDLS, CDR2 YYNGEE. This CDR3 has 15 amino acids. CDR3 amino acids: CASSPGLANYNEQFF.

CDR3 in amino acids: CASSPTSPGTATDTQYF. The rearrangement links TRBV27 to TRBJ2-3; absent DNA, TCRdb's TRBD1 call cannot be checked. This CDR3 has 17 amino acids. The germline CDR1 and CDR2 sequences are MNHEY and SMNVEV (reference sequence).

The chain recombines TRBV7-7 with TRBJ2-5. Germline CDR1 is SSHAT and CDR2 is FNYEAQ (reference sequence). The CDR3 loop spans 14 amino acids. CDR3: CASNVDRDQETQYF. Filled out from reference TRBV7-7 and TRBJ2-5, the complete variable domain reads GAGVSQSPRYKVTKRGQDVTLRCDPISSHATLYWYQQALGQGPEFLTYFNYEAQPDKSGLPSDRFSAERPEGSISTLTIQRTEQRDSAMYRCASNVDRDQETQYFGPGTRLLVL.

This chain links TRBV29-1 with TRBJ2-7; TCRdb names TRBD1, which stays unverified in the absence of DNA. Per germline, CDR1 SQVTM and CDR2 ANQGSEA. CDR3 size: 14 residues. CDR3 sequence reads: CSVRTTGYSYEQYF.

The CDR3 is CATGVSQETQYF. The J gene is TRBJ2-5, the V gene TRBV12-3 or TRBV12-4; TCRdb reports TRBD1, a call that lacks DNA to check it against. The length of the CDR3 is 12 residues.

The chain links TRBV6-6 to TRBJ2-1; TCRdb reports TRBD2, a call that lacks DNA to check it against. The CDR3 runs to 13 residues. Germline values: CDR1 MNHNY, CDR2 SVGAGI (reference sequence). CDR3 sequence: CASSFGGRYEQFF.

J is TRBJ2-1 and V is TRBV10-3; TCRdb's D call, TRBD1, is unchecked because there is no DNA. Germline-derived CDR1 and CDR2 are ENHRY and SYGVKD. CDR3 length: 15 amino acids. The CDR3 sequence: CATGLGGGNYNEQFF.

The V and J genes are TRBV29-1 and TRBJ2-5; lacking DNA, the TRBD2 call made by TCRdb goes unchecked. This CDR3 region has 13 residues. Germline loops: CDR1 SQVTM, CDR2 ANQGSEA. CDR3 amino acids: CSVEGLAEETQYF.

The CDR3 loop reads CASSFSPPENYNEQFF. The chain carries TRBV5-5 and TRBJ2-1; the TCRdb D gene call, TRBD1, has no DNA to confirm it. The CDR3 extends over 16 amino acids. The germline V gene has CDR1 SGHKS and CDR2 YYEKEE (reference sequence).

J is TRBJ2-7 and V is TRBV27; there is no DNA to check the TCRdb D call of TRBD1. CDR3 length equals 14 residues. Germline V CDR1 and CDR2: MNHEY, SMNVEV (reference sequence). The CDR3 reads CASSPTGEYYEQYF.

The rearrangement links TRBV6-2 or TRBV6-3 to TRBJ2-3; there is no DNA to check the TCRdb D call of TRBD1. The V gene's germline CDR1 is MNHEY and CDR2 SVGEGT. This CDR3 has 14 amino acids. This CDR3 reads CASLPRAITDTQYF.

This chain uses TRBV4-3 with TRBJ1-2; TCRdb reports TRBD1, a call that lacks DNA to check it against. CDR3 length: 18 amino acids. CDR1 LGHNA and CDR2 YSLEER come from the germline V gene. The CDR3 protein is CASSQAKHSWTGHYGYTF.

The V call is TRBV14, the J call TRBJ2-3; the D call of TRBD2 rests on TCRdb alone, since no DNA is present to check it. Germline-derived CDR1 and CDR2 are SGHDN and FVKESK. There are 17 residues in the CDR3. CDR3 loop: CASSQGGLGYEADTQYF.